This T cell receptor (beta chain) was identified during a study of T cell responses to AZD1222 COVID-19 vaccine. In the case of this clone: Antigen: not known.

V gave up 5 bases and J gave up 3 bases, with 14 bases separating them. Per germline, CDR1 MGHRA and CDR2 YSYEKL. The CDR3 has 14 residues. Sequencing was performed with immunoSEQ multiplex PCR; in TCRdb, only in-frame clones are kept and a portion is missing. In the table there are 140,000 to 150,000 clones, approximately 90% of which are singletons. Study conclusions and caveats: Only after the peak T cell response were repertoires sampled. Clonal diversity may have been underestimated in mostly white British donors.

The sequence came from an adult in good health. The chain couples TRBV4-1 to TRBJ2-7, with D possibly TRBD2 on 7 matching bases. The specimen was peripheral blood, collected on day 0 of AZD1222 vaccination. This CDR3 reads CASSLRGGDYEQYF. CDR3 nucleotides: TGCGCCAGCAGCTTGAGGGGGGGGGACTACGAGCAGTACTTC.